Listed below are T cell receptor beta chains from one sample, sequenced in a study of cytomegalovirus exposure and HLA in healthy donors. This table comes from immunoSEQ multiplex PCR, and its TCRdb copy is limited to in-frame clones, with some not included. The table records 180,000 or so clones, around nine tenths of them present only once. The sample consisted of PBMCs. Source of these receptors: a man under 40 in good health and CMV-seropositive. The CDR3 runs from the conserved cysteine through the conserved F or W. D genes are given only for firm matches. Size values are once, few and many counts, or a class for expanded clones, and some rows have none.

D	size	V	J	DNA	CDR3
.	.	TRBV13	TRBJ2-6	TGTGCCAGCAGCTTATTTCCCCGAGGGGAGGCTGGGGCCAACGTCCTGACTTTC	CASSLFPRGEAGANVLTF
TRBD1	.	TRBV29-1	TRBJ2-3	TGCAGCGTTGAACGGACAGGGGCCCCAGATACGCAGTATTTT	CSVERTGAPDTQYF
TRBD1	few	TRBV18	TRBJ2-3	TGTGCCAGCTCACCGGGACAGAACACAGATACGCAGTATTTT	CASSPGQNTDTQYF
.	.	TRBV6-5	TRBJ1-2	TGTGCCAGCAGCCCACCGGGCCCAACTGGTGGCTACACCTTC	CASSPPGPTGGYTF
.	.	TRBV7-2	TRBJ1-5	TGTGCCAGCAGCTTAGCAGGGCAGGGTCAGCCCCAGCATTTT	CASSLAGQGQPQHF
.	.	TRBV7-9	TRBJ1-4	TGTGCCAGCAGCTTAGTGGCTACGGTAGAAAAACTGTTTTTT	CASSLVATVEKLFF
.	.	TRBV6-1	TRBJ1-1	TGTGCCAGCAGTGAAGTGGGGTTGAACACTGAAGCTTTCTTT	CASSEVGLNTEAFF
.	.	TRBV30	TRBJ1-1	TGTGCCTGGAGTGCCGACGGCACTGAAGCTTTCTTT	CAWSADGTEAFF
TRBD2	.	TRBV7-3	TRBJ2-3	TGTGCCAGCAGCCAATGGGCGGGAGAGACAGATACGCAGTATTTT	CASSQWAGETDTQYF
.	.	TRBV29-1	TRBJ1-1	TGCAGCGCCCTAGGGTGGGCCCCACAGGGCACTGAAGCTTTCTTT	CSALGWAPQGTEAFF
.	once	TRBV4-1	TRBJ1-1	TGCGCCAGCAGCCAAGATCTGGGGCTCAAACCCACTGAAGCTTTCTTT	CASSQDLGLKPTEAFF
TRBD1	.	TRBV6-4	TRBJ2-2	TGTGCCAGCAAGGCCCGGGACAGCCGAACCGGGGAGCTGTTTTTT	CASKARDSRTGELFF
TRBD2	.	TRBV7-3	TRBJ2-5	TGTGCCAGCAGCGCTGGGACTAGCGGGATCCAAGAGACCCAGTACTTC	CASSAGTSGIQETQYF
.	.	TRBV11-2	TRBJ2-1	TGTGCCAGCAGCTTGGGGAGCCATGAGCAGTTCTTC	CASSLGSHEQFF
TRBD1	.	TRBV28	TRBJ1-2	TGTGCCAGCAGGACAGGGATCTCGTCCGCCTATGGCTACACCTTC	CASRTGISSAYGYTF
.	.	TRBV4-3	TRBJ1-2	TGCGCCAGCAGCCAAGATGGCGGGCAGGGTACTTATGGCTACACCTTC	CASSQDGGQGTYGYTF
.	.	TRBV21-1	TRBJ2-7	TGTGCCAGCAGCAAAGGGACAGACCACGAGCAGTACTTC	CASSKGTDHEQYF
.	.	TRBV7-9	TRBJ1-2	TGTGCCAGCAGCTTATCTCGAGAGTTAGGCTACACCTTC	CASSLSRELGYTF
TRBD2	.	TRBV7-3	TRBJ2-1	TGTGCCAGCAGCTTAGGACTAGCGGGAGAGTATGAGCAGTTCTTC	CASSLGLAGEYEQFF
.	.	TRBV7-6	TRBJ2-1	TGTGCCAGCAGCTTTAACGTCATTCTGGATGAGCAGTTCTTC	CASSFNVILDEQFF
.	.	TRBV19	TRBJ2-1	TGTGCCAGTAGTGCCGGGACAATCGGGGAGCAGTTCTTC	CASSAGTIGEQFF
.	.	TRBV2	TRBJ1-4	TGTGCCGGCCAGGACAGTTCTTATGAAAAACTGTTTTTT	CAGQDSSYEKLFF
TRBD1	.	TRBV6-5	TRBJ1-1	TGTGCCAGCAGCCGTGACAGGGACACTGAAGCTTTCTTT	CASSRDRDTEAFF
.	.	TRBV12-5	TRBJ1-5	TGTGCTAGTGGTTTGACCGGACAGCTAAATCAGCCCCAGCATTTT	CASGLTGQLNQPQHF
.	.	TRBV9	TRBJ2-5	TGTGCCAGCAGCCCCGGGACCTCAGAGACCCAGTACTTC	CASSPGTSETQYF
TRBD2	.	TRBV11-3	TRBJ2-1	TGTGCCAGCAGCCCCCGGACTAGCGCCGACAATGAGCAGTTCTTC	CASSPRTSADNEQFF
.	.	TRBV15	TRBJ1-5	TGTGCCACCAGCAGAGATCGTGGGGCAATTCAGCCCCAGCATTTT	CATSRDRGAIQPQHF
.	once	TRBV7-8	TRBJ1-6	TGTGCCAGCAGCTTAGTAGTGACAGTAGATTCACCCCTCCACTTT	CASSLVVTVDSPLHF
TRBD2	.	TRBV9	TRBJ2-7	TGTGCCAGCAGCGTAGTGGCGGGGGAAGGCTACGAGCAGTACTTC	CASSVVAGEGYEQYF
TRBD1	.	TRBV5-4	TRBJ1-2	TGTGCCAGCAGCGTCAACAGGGGCTCGTATGGCTACACCTTC	CASSVNRGSYGYTF